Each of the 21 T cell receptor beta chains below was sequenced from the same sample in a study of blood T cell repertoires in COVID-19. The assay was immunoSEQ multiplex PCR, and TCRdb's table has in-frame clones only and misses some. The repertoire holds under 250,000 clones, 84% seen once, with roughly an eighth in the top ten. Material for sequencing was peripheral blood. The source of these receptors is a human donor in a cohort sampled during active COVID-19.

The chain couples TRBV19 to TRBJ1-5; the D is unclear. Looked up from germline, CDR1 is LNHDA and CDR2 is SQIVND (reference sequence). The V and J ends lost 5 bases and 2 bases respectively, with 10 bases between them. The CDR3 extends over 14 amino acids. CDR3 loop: CASSSRRGNQPQHF. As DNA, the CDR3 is TGTGCCAGTAGTTCCCGGAGGGGCAATCAGCCCCAGCATTTT.

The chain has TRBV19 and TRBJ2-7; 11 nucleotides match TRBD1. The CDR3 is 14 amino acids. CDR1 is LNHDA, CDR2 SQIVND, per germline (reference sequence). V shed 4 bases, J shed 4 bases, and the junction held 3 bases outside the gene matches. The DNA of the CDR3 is TGTGCCAGTAGTACGGACAGGGGGCAGTACGAGCAGTACTTC. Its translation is CASSTDRGQYEQYF.

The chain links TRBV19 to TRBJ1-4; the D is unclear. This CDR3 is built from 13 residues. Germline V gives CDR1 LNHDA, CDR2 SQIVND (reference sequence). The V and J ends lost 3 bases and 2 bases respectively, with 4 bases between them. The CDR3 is CASSISTNEKLFF. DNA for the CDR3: TGTGCCAGTAGTATCTCCACTAATGAAAAACTGTTTTTT.

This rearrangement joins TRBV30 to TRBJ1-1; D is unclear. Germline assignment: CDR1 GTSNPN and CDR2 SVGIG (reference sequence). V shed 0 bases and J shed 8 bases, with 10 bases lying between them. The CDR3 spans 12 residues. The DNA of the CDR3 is TGTGCCTGGAGTGTACTTCGGGGAGAAGCTTTCTTT. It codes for CAWSVLRGEAFF. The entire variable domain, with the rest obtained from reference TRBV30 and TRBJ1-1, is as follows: SQTIHQWPATLVQPVGSPLSLECTVEGTSNPNLYWYRQAAGRGLQLLFYSVGIGQISSEVPQNLSASRPQDRQFILSSKKLLLSDSGFYLCAWSVLRGEAFFGQGTRLTVV.

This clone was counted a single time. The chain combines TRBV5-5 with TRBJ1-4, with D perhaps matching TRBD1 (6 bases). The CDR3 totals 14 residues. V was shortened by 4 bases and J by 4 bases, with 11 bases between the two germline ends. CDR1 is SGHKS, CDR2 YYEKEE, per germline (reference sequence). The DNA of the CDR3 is TGTGCCAGCAGCCCCGGGACAATTAATGAAAAACTGTTTTTT. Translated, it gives CASSPGTINEKLFF. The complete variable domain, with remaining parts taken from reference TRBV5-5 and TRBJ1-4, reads DAGVTQSPTHLIKTRGQQVTLRCSPISGHKSVSWYQQVLGQGPQFIFQYYEKEERGRGNFPDRFSARQFPNYSSELNVNALLLGDSALYLCASSPGTINEKLFFGSGTQLSVL.

CDR3 sequence reads: CASSLSHRGSYEQYF. The CDR3 DNA follows: TGCGCCAGCAGCTTGAGCCACAGGGGCTCCTACGAGCAGTACTTC. V gene TRBV5-1 combines with J gene TRBJ2-7, with 7 positions matching TRBD1. The germline CDR1 and CDR2 sequences are SGHRS and YFSETQ. With V trimmed by 1 base and J by 0 bases, 4 bases remained unmatched. The CDR3 has 15 amino acids.

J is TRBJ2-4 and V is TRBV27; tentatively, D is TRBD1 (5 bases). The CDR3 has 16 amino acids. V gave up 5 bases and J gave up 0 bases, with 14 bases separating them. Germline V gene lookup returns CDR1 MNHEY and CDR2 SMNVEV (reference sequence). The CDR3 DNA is TGTGCCAGCAGTGACGCTCAGGGTCTAGCCAAAAACATTCAGTACTTC. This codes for CASSDAQGLAKNIQYF.

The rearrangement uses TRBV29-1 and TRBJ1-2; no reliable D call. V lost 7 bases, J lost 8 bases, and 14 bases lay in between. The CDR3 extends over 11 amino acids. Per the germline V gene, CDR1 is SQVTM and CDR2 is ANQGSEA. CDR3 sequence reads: CSAATNWGYTF. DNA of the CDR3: TGCAGCGCTGCCACGAACTGGGGCTACACCTTC.

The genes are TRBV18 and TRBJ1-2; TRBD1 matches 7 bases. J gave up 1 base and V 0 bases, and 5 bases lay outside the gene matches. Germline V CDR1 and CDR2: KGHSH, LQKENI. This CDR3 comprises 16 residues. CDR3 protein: CASSPPGQRSNYGYTF. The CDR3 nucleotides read TGTGCCAGCTCACCACCGGGACAGCGGAGTAACTATGGCTACACCTTC.

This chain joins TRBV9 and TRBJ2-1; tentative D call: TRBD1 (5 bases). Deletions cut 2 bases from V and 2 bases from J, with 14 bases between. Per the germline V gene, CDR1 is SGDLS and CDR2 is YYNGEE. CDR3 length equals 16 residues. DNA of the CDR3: TGTGCCAGCAGCGTCGCAGGGCAACGGGCCTACAATGAGCAGTTCTTC. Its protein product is CASSVAGQRAYNEQFF. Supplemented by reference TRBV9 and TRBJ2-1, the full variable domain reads DSGVTQTPKHLITATGQRVTLRCSPRSGDLSVYWYQQSLDQGLQFLIQYYNGEERAKGNILERFSAQQFPDLHSELNLSSLELGDSALYFCASSVAGQRAYNEQFFGPGTRLTVL.

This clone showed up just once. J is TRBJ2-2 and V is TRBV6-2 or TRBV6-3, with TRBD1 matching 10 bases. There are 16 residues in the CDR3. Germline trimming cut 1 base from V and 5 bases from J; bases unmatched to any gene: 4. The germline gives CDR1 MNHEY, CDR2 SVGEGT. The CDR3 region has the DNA TGTGCCAGCAGTTACTTGGGACAGGGGAAGACCGGGGAGCTGTTTTTT. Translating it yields CASSYLGQGKTGELFF.

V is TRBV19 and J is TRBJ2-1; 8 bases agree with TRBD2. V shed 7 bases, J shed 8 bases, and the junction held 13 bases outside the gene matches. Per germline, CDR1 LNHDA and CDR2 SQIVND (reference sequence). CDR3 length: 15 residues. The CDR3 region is CASTTGAGDFDEQFF. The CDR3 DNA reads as TGTGCCAGTACTACAGGAGCGGGAGATTTCGATGAGCAGTTCTTC. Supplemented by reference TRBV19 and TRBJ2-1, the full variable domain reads DGGITQSPKYLFRKEGQNVTLSCEQNLNHDAMYWYRQDPGQGLRLIYYSQIVNDFQKGDIAEGYSVSREKKESFPLTVTSAQKNPTAFYLCASTTGAGDFDEQFFGPGTRLTVL.

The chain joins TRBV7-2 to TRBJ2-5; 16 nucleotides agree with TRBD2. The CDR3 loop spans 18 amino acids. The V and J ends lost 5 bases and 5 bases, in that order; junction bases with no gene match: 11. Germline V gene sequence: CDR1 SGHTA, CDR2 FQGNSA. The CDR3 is CASSGLGLAGGKVETQYF. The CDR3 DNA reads TGTGCCAGCAGCGGATTGGGACTAGCGGGAGGGAAGGTCGAGACCCAGTACTTC.

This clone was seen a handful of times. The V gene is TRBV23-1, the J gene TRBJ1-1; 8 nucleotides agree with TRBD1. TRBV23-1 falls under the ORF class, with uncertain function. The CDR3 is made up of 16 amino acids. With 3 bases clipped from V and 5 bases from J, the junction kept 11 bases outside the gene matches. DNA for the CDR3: TGCGCCAGCAGTCAGCACCTCAGGGGGCTGAGGACTGAAGCTTTCTTT. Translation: CASSQHLRGLRTEAFF.

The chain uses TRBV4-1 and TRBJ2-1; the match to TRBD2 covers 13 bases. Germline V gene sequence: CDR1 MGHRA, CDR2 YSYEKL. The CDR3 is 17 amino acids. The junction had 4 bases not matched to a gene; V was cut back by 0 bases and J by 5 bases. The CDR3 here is CASSQESGTSGDNEQFF. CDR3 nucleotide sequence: TGCGCCAGCAGCCAAGAGTCCGGGACTAGCGGGGACAATGAGCAGTTCTTC.

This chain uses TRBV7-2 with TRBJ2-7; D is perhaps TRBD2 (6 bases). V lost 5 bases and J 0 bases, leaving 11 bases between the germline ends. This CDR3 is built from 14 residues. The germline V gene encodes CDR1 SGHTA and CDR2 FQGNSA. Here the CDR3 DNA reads TGTGCCAGCAGCGTTAGCGGCTCCTCCTACGAGCAGTACTTC. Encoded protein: CASSVSGSSYEQYF.

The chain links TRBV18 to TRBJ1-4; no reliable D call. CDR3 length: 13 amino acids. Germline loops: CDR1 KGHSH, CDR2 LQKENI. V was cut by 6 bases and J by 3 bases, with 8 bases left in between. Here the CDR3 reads CASSGGANEKLFF. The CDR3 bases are TGTGCCAGCTCCGGTGGAGCTAATGAAAAACTGTTTTTT.

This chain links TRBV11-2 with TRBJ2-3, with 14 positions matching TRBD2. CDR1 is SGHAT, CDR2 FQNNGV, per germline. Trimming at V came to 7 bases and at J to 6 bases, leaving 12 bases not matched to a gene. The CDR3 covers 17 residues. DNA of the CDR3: TGTGCCAGCACCAAACTATGGGGACTAGCGGGAGCTGATACGCAGTATTTT. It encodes CASTKLWGLAGADTQYF.

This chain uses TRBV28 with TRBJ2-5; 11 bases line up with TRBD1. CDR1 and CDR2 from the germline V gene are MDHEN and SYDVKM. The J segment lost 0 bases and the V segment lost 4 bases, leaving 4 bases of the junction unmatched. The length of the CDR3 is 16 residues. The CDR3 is CASSSGTGGYQETQYF. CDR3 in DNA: TGTGCCAGCAGTTCGGGGACAGGGGGATACCAAGAGACCCAGTACTTC.

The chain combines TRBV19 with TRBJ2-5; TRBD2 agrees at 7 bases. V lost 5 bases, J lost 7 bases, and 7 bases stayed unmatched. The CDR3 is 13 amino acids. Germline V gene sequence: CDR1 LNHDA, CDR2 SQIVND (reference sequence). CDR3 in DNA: TGTGCCAGTAGTTCTAGCGGCTGGGGGACCCAGTACTTC. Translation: CASSSSGWGTQYF. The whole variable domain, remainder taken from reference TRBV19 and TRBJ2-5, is DGGITQSPKYLFRKEGQNVTLSCEQNLNHDAMYWYRQDPGQGLRLIYYSQIVNDFQKGDIAEGYSVSREKKESFPLTVTSAQKNPTAFYLCASSSSGWGTQYFGPGTRLLVL.

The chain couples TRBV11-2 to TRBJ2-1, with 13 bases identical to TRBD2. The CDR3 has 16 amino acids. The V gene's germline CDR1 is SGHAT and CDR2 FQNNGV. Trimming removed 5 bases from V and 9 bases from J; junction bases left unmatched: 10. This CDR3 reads CASSPGTSGIRLEQFF. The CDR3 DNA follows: TGTGCCAGCAGCCCTGGGACTAGCGGGATCCGGCTTGAGCAGTTCTTC.